Below are 23 T cell receptor beta chains sequenced from a single sample in a study of blood T cell repertoires in COVID-19 (dated by TCRdb to 2018 to 2020). Library preparation employed the immunoSEQ multiplex PCR assay. TCRdb took this table from immuneACCESS and kept in-frame rearrangements with V and J called. Such tables lack part of the clones; where checked against another copy, unresolved V genes explain under half of the gap, and the rest is unexplained. In this sample the table shows a few hundred thousand clones, less than 85% of which occur a single time. Roughly 3.7% of the sample is in the top ten clones. Sequencing was performed on peripheral blood. The origin of the receptors is a woman younger than 35 with acute or convalescent COVID-19.

The rearrangement joins TRBV5-1 to TRBJ2-3, with 7 nucleotides matching TRBD2. CDR1 is SGHRS, CDR2 YFSETQ, per germline. After removal of 3 bases from V and 1 base from J, the junction contained 14 bases not matched to a gene. The CDR3 length is 18 residues. The DNA for the CDR3 is TGCGCCAGCAGCTGGAGTAGCTGGGGCGGGGGTCGCACAGATACGCAGTATTTT. Translating it yields CASSWSSWGGGRTDTQYF.

This sequence joins TRBV5-1 and TRBJ1-4; TRBD1 is a possible D gene (5 bases). Trimming cost V 1 base and J 8 bases, with 12 bases left between them. The germline V gene has CDR1 SGHRS and CDR2 YFSETQ. The CDR3 is 14 amino acids. The CDR3 reads CASSLSGGAEKLFF. CDR3 sequence (DNA): TGCGCCAGCAGCTTGTCGGGGGGTGCGGAAAAACTGTTTTTT.

In this sample, this clone turned up once. The rearrangement joins TRBV24-1 to TRBJ2-5, with 7 bases that match TRBD2. Looked up from germline, CDR1 is KGHDR and CDR2 is SFDVKD. After removal of 3 bases from V and 5 bases from J, the junction contained 5 bases not matched to a gene. The length of the CDR3 is 14 residues. The CDR3 spells CATSDSGASETQYF. The CDR3 DNA is TGTGCCACCAGTGATAGCGGGGCTTCGGAGACCCAGTACTTC.

This sequence joins TRBV28 and TRBJ1-5; 7 nucleotides line up with TRBD1. Germline CDR1 reads MDHEN; CDR2 reads SYDVKM. The ends lost 7 bases at V and 1 base at J; junction bases unmatched: 7. This CDR3 is 15 amino acids long. The CDR3 spells CASTSPTGSNQPQHF. The CDR3 bases are TGTGCCAGCACCTCTCCGACAGGGAGCAATCAGCCCCAGCATTTT.

The gene calls are TRBV5-1 and TRBJ2-3, with 9 bases fitting TRBD1. Germline V gene data show CDR1 as SGHRS and CDR2 as YFSETQ. The ends lost 0 bases at V and 6 bases at J; junction bases unmatched: 8. The CDR3 runs 16 residues. The CDR3 reads CASSLALTGGADTQYF. CDR3 nucleotides: TGCGCCAGCAGCTTGGCCTTGACAGGGGGTGCGGATACGCAGTATTTT.

J is TRBJ2-5 and V is TRBV14; D possibly corresponds to TRBD1 (6 bases). This CDR3 spans 15 amino acids. V was cut by 4 bases and J by 5 bases, with 17 bases left in between. Germline CDR1 and CDR2: SGHDN and FVKESK. The CDR3, as DNA: TGTGCCAGCAGCCTTCAGGGGCTCCCGCACGAGACCCAGTACTTC. Residues: CASSLQGLPHETQYF.

The V and J genes are TRBV16 and TRBJ1-2; 7 positions agree with TRBD1. Germline V gene data show CDR1 as KGHSY and CDR2 as FQNENV. The CDR3 covers 17 residues. The V and J ends lost 2 bases and 4 bases, in that order; junction bases with no gene match: 13. CDR3 coding DNA: TGTGCCAGCAGCCAACAGAACCTAGGACAGGACGGCTATGGCTACACCTTC. As protein: CASSQQNLGQDGYGYTF.

The V and J genes are TRBV7-6 and TRBJ2-5; 9 bases match TRBD1. The germline gives CDR1 SGHVS, CDR2 FNYEAQ. The CDR3 is 15 amino acids. V shed 0 bases and J 5 bases; nucleotides not matched to a gene: 4. Here the CDR3 reads CASSLAGQGLETQYF. The CDR3 bases are TGTGCCAGCAGCTTAGCGGGACAGGGCTTGGAGACCCAGTACTTC.

In its sample, this clone was seen once. The rearrangement links TRBV7-2 to TRBJ2-5, with 8 nucleotides matching TRBD2. This CDR3 has 13 amino acids. Germline V gene sequence: CDR1 SGHTA, CDR2 FQGNSA. The ends lost 4 bases at V and 3 bases at J; junction bases unmatched: 1. Here the CDR3 reads CASSYSGKETQYF. CDR3 DNA sequence: TGTGCCAGCAGCTATAGCGGGAAAGAGACCCAGTACTTC.

The chain carries TRBV10-3 and TRBJ2-7; 10 nucleotides align to TRBD2. After removal of 6 bases from V and 4 bases from J, the junction contained 9 bases not matched to a gene. This CDR3 region has 15 residues. Per germline, CDR1 ENHRY and CDR2 SYGVKD. This CDR3 reads CAISSLAGLSYEQYF. The CDR3 DNA sequence: TGTGCCATCAGCTCACTAGCGGGGCTGTCGTACGAGCAGTACTTC.

The chain joins TRBV2 to TRBJ2-1; no reliable D call. V lost 8 bases and J lost 9, with 11 bases in between. Germline loops: CDR1 SNHLY, CDR2 FYNNEI. This CDR3 region has 11 residues. The CDR3 here is CASDDNGEQFF. The CDR3 DNA reads as TGTGCCAGCGATGATAACGGTGAGCAGTTCTTC. Filled out from reference TRBV2 and TRBJ2-1, the complete variable domain reads EPEVTQTPSHQVTQMGQEVILRCVPISNHLYFYWYRQILGQKVEFLVSFYNNEISEKSEIFDDQFSVERPDGSNFTLKIRSTKLEDSAMYFCASDDNGEQFFGPGTRLTVL.

The genes are TRBV28 and TRBJ2-3; the D gene is possibly TRBD1 (5 bases). The CDR3 spans 16 residues. Per the germline V gene, CDR1 is MDHEN and CDR2 is SYDVKM. Trimming removed 5 bases from V and 4 bases from J, with 19 bases in between. This CDR3 reads CASSEGAGRVPDTQYF. CDR3 nucleotides: TGTGCCAGCAGTGAAGGGGCCGGACGGGTCCCAGATACGCAGTATTTT.

This clone was observed a single time. CDR3 DNA: TGTGCCAGCAGTGAAGTAAGGGAAGGGGATGGCTACACCTTC. Residues: CASSEVREGDGYTF. The chain couples TRBV6-1 to TRBJ1-2, with a possible D match to TRBD1 (5 bases). The germline CDR1 and CDR2 sequences are MNHNS and SASEGT. V shed 1 base and J shed 6 bases, with 12 bases lying between them. The CDR3 is 14 amino acids.

The J gene is TRBJ1-5, the V gene TRBV9, with TRBD1 as a possible D gene (5 bases). The CDR3 is 16 amino acids. CDR1 is SGDLS and CDR2 is YYNGEE in the germline V gene. V was cut by 4 bases and J by 0 bases, with 14 bases left in between. The CDR3 nucleotides read TGTGCCAGCAGCACCGGGGGACTCAATAGCAATCAGCCCCAGCATTTT. This codes for CASSTGGLNSNQPQHF.

V usage is TRBV6-5 and J usage is TRBJ1-1; D is perhaps TRBD1 (5 bases). CDR3 size: 15 residues. The germline CDR1 and CDR2 sequences are MNHEY and SVGAGI. Trimming removed 5 bases at V and 5 bases at J, with 18 bases between. This CDR3 is CASSQSGGSRTEAFF. CDR3 bases: TGTGCCAGCAGTCAATCGGGGGGGAGTAGGACTGAAGCTTTCTTT.

The chain links TRBV10-3 to TRBJ1-5, with a weak D call TRBD1 (6 bases). CDR3 length: 16 amino acids. Germline CDR1 and CDR2: ENHRY and SYGVKD. V lost 0 bases and J 4 bases, leaving 13 bases between the germline ends. The CDR3 DNA follows: TGTGCCATCAGTGAGTCGGCGTACAGGGCAAATCAGCCCCAGCATTTT. This codes for CAISESAYRANQPQHF.

V is TRBV19 and J is TRBJ1-2; TRBD1 is a possible D gene (5 bases). Germline lookup yields CDR1 LNHDA and CDR2 SQIVND (reference sequence). Trimming pared 7 bases from V and 3 bases from J, leaving 9 bases between. The CDR3 consists of 12 residues. In nucleotides, the CDR3 is TGTGCCAGTACTGGGGCGGACTATGGCTACACCTTC. Residues: CASTGADYGYTF.

This clone was observed a few times. The chain has TRBV19 and TRBJ1-6; 7 nucleotides match TRBD1. Germline V lookup: CDR1 LNHDA, CDR2 SQIVND (reference sequence). V trimming: 3 bases; J trimming: 4 bases; junction bases outside the gene matches: 6. This CDR3 has 16 amino acids. The CDR3 is CASSIAGTAYNSPLHF. CDR3 in DNA: TGTGCCAGTAGTATTGCTGGGACAGCTTATAATTCACCCCTCCACTTT.

The J gene is TRBJ1-5, the V gene TRBV27; TRBD1 matches at 7 bases. The germline V gene has CDR1 MNHEY and CDR2 SMNVEV (reference sequence). J was trimmed by 3 bases and V by 6 bases; bases with no gene match: 14. This CDR3 comprises 17 residues. CDR3 loop: CASSRTGATADNQPQHF. DNA of the CDR3: TGTGCCAGCAGCCGAACAGGGGCGACTGCCGACAATCAGCCCCAGCATTTT.

This clone was detected only once. J is TRBJ1-5 and V is TRBV6-6; a weak D match, TRBD1 (6 bases). The ends were cut back, 1 base at V and 5 bases at J, with 15 bases in the middle. This CDR3 has 16 residues. Germline lookup yields CDR1 MNHNY and CDR2 SVGAGI (reference sequence). CDR3 sequence reads: CASSYFTRGEHQPQHF. The DNA of the CDR3 is TGTGCCAGCAGTTACTTTACCAGGGGTGAGCATCAGCCCCAGCATTTT.

This chain joins TRBV19 and TRBJ1-4, with a weak D call TRBD1 (5 bases). The CDR3 contains 15 residues. Germline V gene lookup returns CDR1 LNHDA and CDR2 SQIVND (reference sequence). Trimming removed 0 bases at V and 8 bases at J, with 13 bases between. The CDR3 DNA reads as TGTGCCAGTAGTATAGAAGGGGCTCCCCGGGAAAAACTGTTTTTT. Protein: CASSIEGAPREKLFF.

With respect to this clone: Other DNA sequences in the sample encode the same CDR3. V and J are TRBV3-1 (or the pseudogene TRBV3-2) and TRBJ2-5; a possible D gene is TRBD2 (6 bases). The germline gives CDR1 LGHDT, CDR2 YNNKEL (reference sequence). The ends were cut back, 2 bases at V and 5 bases at J, with 9 bases in the middle. This CDR3 spans 13 amino acids. The CDR3 reads CASSQSGEETQYF. CDR3 bases: TGTGCCAGCAGCCAATCGGGGGAGGAGACCCAGTACTTC.

The V gene is TRBV28, the J gene TRBJ2-7; tentatively, D is TRBD2 (6 bases). This CDR3 contains 18 residues. Germline V lookup: CDR1 MDHEN, CDR2 SYDVKM. The V and J ends lost 2 bases and 0 bases respectively, with 20 bases between them. The CDR3 sequence: CASSLTLSRDSDSYEQYF. Here the CDR3 DNA reads TGTGCCAGCAGTTTAACCCTATCTCGGGACTCCGACTCCTACGAGCAGTACTTC.